These 22 T cell receptor beta chains came from one sample sequenced in a study of identical twins. TCRdb reprocessed the 5' RACE reads via MiXCR and lists one record per CDR3 protein. Among approximately 260,000 distinct CDR3 sequences listed, about 8% were seen once. The same data also contributed to another study, on yellow fever vaccine responses in identical twins.

The sequencing sample was made of CD8+ T cells sorted from blood. These receptors originate from a young woman in good health.

The V call is TRBV30, the J call TRBJ2-7; D ambiguous. The V gene lost 3 bases and the J gene lost 6 bases, with 9 bases spanning the gap. CDR1 is GTSNPN and CDR2 is SVGIG in the germline V gene (reference sequence). This CDR3 region has 11 residues. The CDR3 DNA follows: TGTGCCTGGAGCGAGAGTCTCGAGCAGTACTTC. It yields the protein CAWSESLEQYF.

This chain uses TRBV6-2 or TRBV6-3 with TRBJ2-3; D unresolved. Germline V CDR1 and CDR2: MNHEY, SVGEGT. The CDR3 is 15 residues long. Trimming stripped 2 bases from V and 0 bases from J, with 9 bases between. CDR3 bases: TGTGCCAGCAGTTACAAGGGCAGTAGCACAGATACGCAGTATTTT. Its translation: CASSYKGSSTDTQYF.

This clonotype was detected a few times. The chain is built from TRBV20-1 and TRBJ2-2, with 7 bases that match TRBD1. Trimming cost V 3 bases and J 3 bases; bases outside gene matches: 16. The germline V gene has CDR1 DFQATT and CDR2 SNEGSKA (reference sequence). CDR3 length equals 18 residues. CDR3 nucleotides: TGCAGTGCTAGGGCCGGGACAGTTCAAATCAAGGACACCGGGGAGCTGTTTTTT. Residues: CSARAGTVQIKDTGELFF.

A few counts support this clonotype. V is TRBV3-1 and J is TRBJ2-7; no definite D call. There are 14 residues in the CDR3. Deletions cut 1 base from V and 0 bases from J, with 7 bases between. Germline V CDR1 and CDR2: LGHDT, YNNKEL (reference sequence). This chain's CDR3 is CASSQASISYEQYF. The CDR3, as DNA: TGTGCCAGCAGCCAAGCCAGTATCTCCTACGAGCAGTACTTC.

This clonotype showed up many times. The chain has TRBV10-3 and TRBJ2-5; 10 bases match TRBD1. CDR1 is ENHRY and CDR2 is SYGVKD in the germline V gene. Trimming removed 5 bases from V and 5 bases from J; junction bases left unmatched: 8. The length of the CDR3 is 15 residues. CDR3: CAISRPGQGLETQYF. The CDR3 bases are TGTGCCATCAGTCGACCGGGACAGGGGTTGGAGACCCAGTACTTC.

In its sample, this clonotype was seen many times. The CDR3 sequence is CASFGRGLAGHNEQFF. CDR3 nucleotide sequence: TGTGCCAGCTTTGGCCGGGGACTAGCGGGACACAATGAGCAGTTCTTC. V usage is TRBV7-9 and J usage is TRBJ2-1; TRBD2 aligns across 13 bases. J lost 5 bases, V lost 8 bases, and 9 bases had no gene match. The CDR3 consists of 16 residues. Per germline, CDR1 SEHNR and CDR2 FQNEAQ (reference sequence). Full variable domain (missing parts from reference TRBV7-9 and TRBJ2-1): DTGVSQNPRHKITKRGQNVTFRCDPISEHNRLYWYRQTLGQGPEFLTYFQNEAQLEKSRLLSDRFSAERPKGSFSTLEIQRTEQGDSAMYLCASFGRGLAGHNEQFFGPGTRLTVL.

The V gene is TRBV11-2, the J gene TRBJ2-7; D remains unclear. From germline, CDR1 is SGHAT and CDR2 FQNNGV. The CDR3 runs 13 residues. Trimming stripped 3 bases from V and 0 bases from J, with 6 bases between. The CDR3 region has the DNA TGTGCCAGCAGCTTCGACACCTCCTACGAGCAGTACTTC. This encodes CASSFDTSYEQYF.

This clonotype was observed a handful of times. The chain is built from TRBV7-3 and TRBJ2-1; the match to TRBD2 covers 8 bases. The CDR3 consists of 15 residues. The germline gives CDR1 SGHTA, CDR2 FQGTGA. Trimming cost V 2 bases and J 6 bases; bases outside gene matches: 6. The CDR3 DNA is TGTGCCAGCAGCTTAGGCGGGGGGCCAGGCAATGAGCAGTTCTTC. Residues: CASSLGGGPGNEQFF.

Only a few counts were recorded for this clonotype. The V and J genes are TRBV27 and TRBJ2-1, with 10 nucleotides matching TRBD2. This CDR3 is built from 16 residues. Germline-derived CDR1 and CDR2 are MNHEY and SMNVEV (reference sequence). J lost 2 bases, V lost 2 bases, and 3 bases had no gene match. CDR3 loop: CASSLSGGGTYNEQFF. CDR3 nucleotides: TGTGCCAGCAGTTTAAGCGGGGGGGGGACCTACAATGAGCAGTTCTTC.

This clonotype was observed a handful of times. This rearrangement joins TRBV7-8 to TRBJ2-7; tentatively, D is TRBD1 or TRBD2 (5 bases each). CDR1 SGHVS and CDR2 FQNEAQ come from the germline V gene. The CDR3 is 16 residues long. Trimming left V 4 bases short and J 6 bases short, with 22 bases between. In nucleotides, the CDR3 is TGTGCCAGCAGCTCCACCCCCAGGGACCTGTGGGGCGAGCAGTACTTC. This translates into CASSSTPRDLWGEQYF.

This clonotype was found many times. The chain is built from TRBV12-3 or TRBV12-4 and TRBJ2-7, with D tentatively TRBD2 (6 bases). The CDR3 consists of 13 residues. V was trimmed by 6 bases and J by 2 bases, leaving 11 bases between them. The CDR3, as DNA: TGTGCCAGCAGCCCGGGACTCGCCTACGAGCAGTACTTC. Translated: CASSPGLAYEQYF.

This clonotype was seen ten or more times. At one end, the junction sequence differs from germline, possibly due to a read error. This sequence joins TRBV4-1 and TRBJ2-7, with 9 bases that match TRBD1. The CDR3 is 15 amino acids. Germline V gene lookup returns CDR1 MGHRA and CDR2 YSYEKL. This chain's CDR3 is CASSQDLTGGVKGDF. The CDR3 nucleotides are TGCGCCAGCAGCCAAGATCTTACAGGGGGCGTTAAAGGGGACTTC.

This clonotype was observed many times. V usage is TRBV6-2 or TRBV6-3 and J usage is TRBJ2-5, with TRBD2 matching over 8 bases. CDR3 size: 15 residues. Looked up from germline, CDR1 is MNHEY and CDR2 is SVGEGT. Trimming at V came to 5 bases and at J to 0 bases, leaving 5 bases not matched to a gene. The CDR3 DNA reads as TGTGCCAGCAGTCCCCTACTAGCGGACCAAGAGACCCAGTACTTC. This gives the protein CASSPLLADQETQYF.

This clonotype has at least ten counts. The chain carries TRBV9 and TRBJ2-1, with D maybe TRBD2 (7 bases). Germline CDR1 SGDLS, CDR2 YYNGEE. CDR3 length: 17 residues. V was cut by 4 bases and J by 7 bases, with 24 bases left in between. The CDR3 DNA reads TGTGCCAGCAGCCCCCCTGGCGGGGGCCGAAGAGGGAATGAGCAGTTCTTC. Its protein is CASSPPGGGRRGNEQFF.

As DNA, the CDR3 is TGCAGCGTTGTCTCTCGGGACAGGTGGACAGATACGCAGTATTTT. It specifies CSVVSRDRWTDTQYF. The chain is built from TRBV29-1 and TRBJ2-3; 8 bases fit TRBD1. CDR1 SQVTM and CDR2 ANQGSEA come from the germline V gene. The CDR3 has 15 residues. J lost 3 bases, V lost 4 bases, and 9 bases had no gene match.

The CDR3 is CSARGTAGYEQYF. The DNA for the CDR3 is TGCAGTGCTAGAGGGACAGCTGGCTACGAGCAGTACTTC. The genes are TRBV20-1 and TRBJ2-7; possible D gene TRBD1, 6 bases. The ends were cut back, 1 base at V and 3 bases at J, with 10 bases in the middle. This CDR3 is 13 amino acids long. Looked up from germline, CDR1 is DFQATT and CDR2 is SNEGSKA (reference sequence).

The V call is TRBV15, the J call TRBJ2-1; D possibly corresponds to TRBD2 (5 bases). V was pared by 4 bases and J by 0 bases, with 16 bases between. This CDR3 comprises 17 residues. Germline CDR1 reads LNHNV; CDR2 reads YYDKDF (reference sequence). The CDR3 region is CATSTAGRLSSYNEQFF. DNA for the CDR3: TGTGCCACCAGCACCGCGGGCCGGTTGAGCTCCTACAATGAGCAGTTCTTC.

This clonotype was seen repeatedly, ten times or more. This chain connects TRBV29-1 to TRBJ2-2; 7 nucleotides match TRBD1. This CDR3 has 13 residues. Per the germline V gene, CDR1 is SQVTM and CDR2 is ANQGSEA. J was trimmed by 7 bases and V by 7 bases; bases with no gene match: 9. CDR3 in DNA: TGCAGCGGCCATACAGGGGTCGGCGGGGAGCTGTTTTTT. Translated, it gives CSGHTGVGGELFF.

This clonotype appeared many times. V usage is TRBV7-2 and J usage is TRBJ2-7; the D call may be TRBD1 or TRBD2 (5 bases each). Trimming took off 6 bases at V and 5 bases at J, with 17 bases between the two ends. CDR3 length: 14 amino acids. Per germline, CDR1 SGHTA and CDR2 FQGNSA. The CDR3 protein is CASSLTGTRNEQYF. The CDR3 bases are TGTGCCAGCAGTTTAACCGGGACCCGGAACGAGCAGTACTTC.

This clonotype was seen ten or more times. The chain joins TRBV11-2 to TRBJ2-1, with 9 bases fitting TRBD2. V was clipped by 2 bases and J by 4 bases; unmatched bases: 12. Germline V gene data show CDR1 as SGHAT and CDR2 as FQNNGV. The CDR3 has 18 residues. This CDR3 reads CASSLLGGGAVMYNEQFF. CDR3 in DNA: TGTGCCAGCAGCTTACTCGGCGGGGGGGCCGTAATGTACAATGAGCAGTTCTTC.

The rearrangement links TRBV29-1 to TRBJ1-2; 7 positions agree with TRBD1. This CDR3 region has 16 residues. After removal of 3 bases from V and 4 bases from J, the junction contained 14 bases not matched to a gene. Looked up from germline, CDR1 is SQVTM and CDR2 is ANQGSEA. CDR3: CSVEAGDSQGVYGYTF. The CDR3 region has the DNA TGCAGCGTTGAGGCAGGGGACAGCCAGGGGGTCTATGGCTACACCTTC. The complete variable domain, with remaining parts taken from reference TRBV29-1 and TRBJ1-2, reads SAVISQKPSRDICQRGTSLTIQCQVDSQVTMMFWYRQQPGQSLTLIATANQGSEATYESGFVIDKFPISRPNLTFSTLTVSNMSPEDSSIYLCSVEAGDSQGVYGYTFGSGTRLTVV.

The CDR3 DNA is TGTGCCAGCAGCTTAGACGGCAGGGTGGAAGAGCAGTACTTC. Encoded protein: CASSLDGRVEEQYF. The chain has TRBV7-2 and TRBJ2-7; perhaps TRBD1 as D (5 bases). The CDR3 totals 14 residues. Between the trimmed V and J ends, which lost 1 base and 7 bases, there was a span of 14 bases. Germline CDR1 reads SGHTA; CDR2 reads FQGNSA.